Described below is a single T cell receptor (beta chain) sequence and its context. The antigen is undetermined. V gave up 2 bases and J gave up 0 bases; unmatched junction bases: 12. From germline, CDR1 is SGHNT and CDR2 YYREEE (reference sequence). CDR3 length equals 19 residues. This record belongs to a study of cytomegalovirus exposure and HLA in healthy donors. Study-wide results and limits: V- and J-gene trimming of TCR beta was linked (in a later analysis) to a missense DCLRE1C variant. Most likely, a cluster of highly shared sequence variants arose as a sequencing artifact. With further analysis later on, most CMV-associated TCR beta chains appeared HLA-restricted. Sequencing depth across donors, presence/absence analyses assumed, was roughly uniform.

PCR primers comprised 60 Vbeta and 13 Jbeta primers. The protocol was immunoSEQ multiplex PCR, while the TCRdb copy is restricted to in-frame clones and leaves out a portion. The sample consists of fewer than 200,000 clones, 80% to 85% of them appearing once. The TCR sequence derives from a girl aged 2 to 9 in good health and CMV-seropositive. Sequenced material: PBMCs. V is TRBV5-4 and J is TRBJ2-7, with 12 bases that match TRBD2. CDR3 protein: CASSLREGLAGQSSYEQYF. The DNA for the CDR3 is TGTGCCAGCAGCTTAAGGGAGGGACTAGCGGGTCAGAGCTCCTACGAGCAGTACTTC.